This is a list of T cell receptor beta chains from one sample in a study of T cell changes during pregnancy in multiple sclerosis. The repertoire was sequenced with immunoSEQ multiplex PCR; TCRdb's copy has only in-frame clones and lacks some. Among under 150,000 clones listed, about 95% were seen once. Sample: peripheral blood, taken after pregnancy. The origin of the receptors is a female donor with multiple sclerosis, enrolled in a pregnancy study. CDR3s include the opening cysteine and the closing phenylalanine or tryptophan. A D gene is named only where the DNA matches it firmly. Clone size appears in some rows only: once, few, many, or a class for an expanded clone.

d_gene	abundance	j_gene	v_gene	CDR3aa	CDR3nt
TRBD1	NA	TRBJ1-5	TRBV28	CASSESGTGNQPQHF	TGTGCCAGCAGTGAAAGTGGGACAGGGAATCAGCCCCAGCATTTT
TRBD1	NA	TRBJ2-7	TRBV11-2	CASSSPGTGFYEQYF	TGTGCCAGCAGCTCGCCCGGGACAGGGTTTTACGAGCAGTACTTC
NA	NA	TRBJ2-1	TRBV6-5	CASSYEPISSYNEQFF	TGTGCCAGCAGTTACGAGCCGATTAGCTCCTACAATGAGCAGTTCTTC
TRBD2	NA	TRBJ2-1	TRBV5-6	CASSRGLAGAYNEQFF	TGTGCCAGCAGCCGGGGACTAGCGGGAGCTTACAATGAGCAGTTCTTC
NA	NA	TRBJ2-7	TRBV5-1	CASSLAGQAPYEQYF	TGCGCCAGCAGCTTGGCCGGTCAGGCCCCCTACGAGCAGTACTTC
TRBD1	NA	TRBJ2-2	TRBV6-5	CASSYADRVNTGELFF	TGTGCCAGCAGTTACGCAGACAGGGTCAACACCGGGGAGCTGTTTTTT
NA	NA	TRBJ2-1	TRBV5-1	CASSPMDFRGSYNEQFF	TGCGCCAGCAGCCCAATGGACTTCCGCGGGTCCTACAATGAGCAGTTCTTC
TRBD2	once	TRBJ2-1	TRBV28	CASSSPRKAGATYNEQFF	TGTGCCAGCAGTTCACCCCGCAAAGCGGGAGCGACATACAATGAGCAGTTCTTC
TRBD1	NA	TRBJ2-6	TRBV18	CASSRDRGGSGANVLTF	TGTGCCAGCTCACGGGACAGGGGAGGCTCTGGGGCCAACGTCCTGACTTTC
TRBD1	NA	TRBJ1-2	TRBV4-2	CASSQPDRGRGGYTF	TGTGCCAGCAGCCAACCTGACAGGGGTCGGGGTGGCTACACCTTC
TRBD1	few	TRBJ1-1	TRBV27	CASRPTGLNTEAFF	TGTGCCAGCAGACCGACAGGGTTGAACACTGAAGCTTTCTTT
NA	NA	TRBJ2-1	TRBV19	CASTSFGRANEQFF	TGTGCCAGTACCTCTTTCGGCAGGGCTAATGAGCAGTTCTTC
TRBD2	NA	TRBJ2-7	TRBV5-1	CASSLLAGASYEQYF	TGCGCCAGCAGCTTACTAGCGGGAGCTTCCTACGAGCAGTACTTC
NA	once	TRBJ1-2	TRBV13	CASSLGRGRGNYGYTF	TGTGCCAGCAGCTTAGGGCGGGGCCGGGGTAACTATGGCTACACCTTC
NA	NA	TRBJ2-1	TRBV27	CASSLGALNEQFF	TGTGCCAGCAGCCTAGGAGCTCTCAATGAGCAGTTCTTC
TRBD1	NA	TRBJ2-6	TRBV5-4	CASSRQGRSGANVLTF	TGTGCCAGCAGCCGACAGGGCAGATCTGGGGCCAACGTCCTGACTTTC
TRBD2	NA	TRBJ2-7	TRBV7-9	CASSLALGGAYEQYF	TGTGCCAGCAGCTTAGCACTGGGGGGGGCCTACGAGCAGTACTTC
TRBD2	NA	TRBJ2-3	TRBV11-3	CASSTRLAGKDTDTQYF	TGTGCCAGCAGCACAAGACTAGCGGGAAAAGACACAGATACGCAGTATTTT
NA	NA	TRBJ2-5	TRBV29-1	CSVAGKETQYF	TGCAGCGTTGCAGGGAAAGAGACCCAGTACTTC
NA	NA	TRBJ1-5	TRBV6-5	CASNGGSNQPQHF	TGTGCCAGCAACGGGGGAAGCAATCAGCCCCAGCATTTT
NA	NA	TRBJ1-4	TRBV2	CASSELGTRVNEKLFF	TGTGCCAGCAGTGAATTGGGGACACGGGTTAATGAAAAACTGTTTTTT
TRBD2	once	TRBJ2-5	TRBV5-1	CASSFTSGGGRETQYF	TGCGCCAGCAGCTTTACTAGCGGTGGGGGGCGAGAGACCCAGTACTTC
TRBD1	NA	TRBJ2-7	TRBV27	CASSHRQGTYEQYF	TGTGCCAGCAGTCACAGACAGGGAACCTACGAGCAGTACTTC
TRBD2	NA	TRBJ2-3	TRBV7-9	CASSAGTSGRTDTQYF	TGTGCCAGCAGCGCAGGGACTAGCGGGAGAACAGATACGCAGTATTTT
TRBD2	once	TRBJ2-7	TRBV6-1	CASTSPGGAYEQYF	TGTGCCAGCACCTCCCCGGGAGGGGCCTACGAGCAGTACTTC
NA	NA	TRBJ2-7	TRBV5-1	CASGSRETGIYEQYF	TGCGCCAGCGGATCCCGGGAGACAGGGATCTACGAGCAGTACTTC
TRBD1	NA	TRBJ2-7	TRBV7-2	CASSSRQGAYEQYF	TGTGCCAGCAGCTCCCGACAGGGGGCCTACGAGCAGTACTTC
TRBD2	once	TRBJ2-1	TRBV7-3	CASSLSGGRANEQFF	TGTGCCAGCAGCTTATCCGGCGGGAGGGCCAATGAGCAGTTCTTC
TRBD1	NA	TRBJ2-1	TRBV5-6	CASSLVIGTDHYNEQFF	TGTGCCAGCAGCTTGGTCATCGGGACAGACCACTACAATGAGCAGTTCTTC
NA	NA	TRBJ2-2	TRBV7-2	CASSLAGSNTGELFF	TGTGCCAGCAGCTTAGCCGGGAGTAACACCGGGGAGCTGTTTTTT
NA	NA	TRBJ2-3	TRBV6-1	CASSARDSNTADTQYF	TGTGCCAGCAGTGCCCGGGACTCTAACACAGCAGATACGCAGTATTTT
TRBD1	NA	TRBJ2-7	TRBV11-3	CASSPSGQNYEQYF	TGTGCCAGCAGCCCCTCGGGACAGAACTACGAGCAGTACTTC
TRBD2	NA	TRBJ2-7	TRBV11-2	CASSSLHRTSGSRLGEQYF	TGTGCCAGCAGCAGTCTCCACCGGACTAGCGGGAGCCGTTTGGGCGAGCAGTACTTC
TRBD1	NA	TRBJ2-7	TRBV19	CASSSGQGYEQYF	TGTGCCAGTAGTAGCGGACAGGGGTACGAGCAGTACTTC
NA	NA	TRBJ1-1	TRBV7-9	CASSLGQGIGTEAFF	TGTGCCAGCAGCTTAGGTCAGGGTATAGGCACTGAAGCTTTCTTT
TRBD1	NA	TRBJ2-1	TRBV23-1	CASSHPSETGCNEQFF	TGCGCCAGCAGTCACCCCTCAGAGACAGGGTGCAATGAGCAGTTCTTC
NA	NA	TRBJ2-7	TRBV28	CASSLLFSGKAFYEQYF	TGTGCCAGCAGTTTGCTGTTCAGCGGAAAGGCCTTTTACGAGCAGTACTTC
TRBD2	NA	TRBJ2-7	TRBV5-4	CASSLGAGGPSEQYF	TGTGCCAGCAGCTTGGGGGCGGGAGGGCCTAGCGAGCAGTACTTC
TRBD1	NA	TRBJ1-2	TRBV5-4	CASRSRTTGNYGYTF	TGTGCCAGCAGATCACGGACGACAGGGAACTATGGCTACACCTTC
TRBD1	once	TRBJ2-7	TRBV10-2	CASSLGGAFYEQYF	TGCGCCAGCAGTTTAGGGGGCGCGTTCTACGAGCAGTACTTC
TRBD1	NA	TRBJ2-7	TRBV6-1	CASSARQGFPYEQYF	TGTGCCAGCAGTGCCCGACAGGGATTCCCCTACGAGCAGTACTTC
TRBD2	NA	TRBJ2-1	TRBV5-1	CASSLTGLAPYNEQFF	TGCGCCAGCAGCTTGACAGGACTAGCGCCCTACAATGAGCAGTTCTTC
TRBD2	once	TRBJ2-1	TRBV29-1	CSGSGRVHDEQFF	TGCAGCGGTAGCGGGAGGGTGCACGATGAGCAGTTCTTC
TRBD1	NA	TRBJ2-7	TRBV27	CASSFSGQGVHEQYF	TGTGCCAGCAGTTTTTCGGGACAGGGGGTCCACGAGCAGTACTTC
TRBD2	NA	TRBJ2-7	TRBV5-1	CASSLEPSGVWSYEQYF	TGCGCCAGCAGCTTGGAGCCTAGCGGGGTGTGGAGCTACGAGCAGTACTTC
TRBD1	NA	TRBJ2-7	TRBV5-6	CASSTGTGLGYEQYF	TGTGCCAGCAGCACCGGGACAGGCCTGGGGTACGAGCAGTACTTC